This TCR beta chain was sequenced during a study of blood T cell repertoires in COVID-19. Study-level background: T cells, B-cell-depleted T cells, or PBMCs provided the cDNA or gDNA that served as material.

Germline V gene data show CDR1 as SGDLS and CDR2 as YYNGEE. The V segment lost 0 bases and the J segment 10 bases; nucleotides outside the gene matches: 6. The CDR3 covers 13 residues. Authors' analysis steps: Estimated nucleated cell counts came from reference gene primer amplification. Assay: immunoSEQ multiplex PCR; the TCRdb copy retains only in-frame clones and omits some. That table gives V, J and clone size, and the DNA gave D and trimming. The sample consists of about 400,000 clones, around nine tenths of them appearing once. The sample comprised peripheral blood. The chain uses TRBV9 and TRBJ1-1; 7 nucleotides align to TRBD1. The TCR comes from a human donor in a cohort sampled during active COVID-19. CDR3 loop: CASSVGGQMAAFF. DNA for the CDR3: TGTGCCAGCAGCGTAGGGGGACAGATGGCAGCTTTCTTT. Looking up the rest from reference TRBV9 and TRBJ1-1 gives the full variable domain: DSGVTQTPKHLITATGQRVTLRCSPRSGDLSVYWYQQSLDQGLQFLIQYYNGEERAKGNILERFSAQQFPDLHSELNLSSLELGDSALYFCASSVGGQMAAFFGQGTRLTVV.